This TCR beta chain was identified in a study of human versus mouse CDR3 diversity and MHC coevolution. For the study at large: Each sample yielded about 0.6 x 10^7 to 1.8 x 10^7 valid reads.

Germline-derived CDR1 and CDR2 are SGDLS and YYNGEE. The J segment lost 7 bases and the V segment lost 3 bases, leaving 4 bases of the junction unmatched. CDR3 length: 15 amino acids. Profiled with immunoSEQ multiplex PCR; TCRdb holds only in-frame clones, not every one. The sample contains 60,000 to 95,000 clones, around 92% of which appear only once. Findings and caveats of the study: Human CDR3s averaged more deletions and insertions than mouse CDR3s. Human T cells were selected on roughly 6 MHC II alleles. Humans had the largest estimated TCR beta repertoire, about 1.6 million clonotypes.

With regard to this clone: The antigen is unknown.

This clonotype originated in a person aged 30 to 70 in good health. The V call is TRBV9, the J call TRBJ2-1; 13 nucleotides align to TRBD2. The sample consisted of naive CD4+ T cells from blood. Sample subset: CD45RO-negative CD62L-positive naive CD4 T cells. The CDR3: CASSETSGGANEQFF. The DNA of the CDR3 is TGTGCCAGCAGCGAAACTAGCGGGGGGGCTAATGAGCAGTTCTTC.